This T cell receptor beta chain was sequenced in a study of shared clonotypes between healthy human individuals. The CDR3 runs to 14 residues. The germline V gene encodes CDR1 MDHEN and CDR2 SYDVKM. V lost 6 bases and J lost 2, with 13 bases in between. CD45RO-negative, CCR7-positively selected cells formed the naive CD8 fraction, excluding terminally differentiated effector memory CD45RA+ cells. Authors' analysis steps: Junction-only immunoSEQ data arrived without quality scores, meaning filtering differed. The method was immunoSEQ multiplex PCR; TCRdb's version includes in-frame clones alone and lacks a portion of them. V, J and clone size are those of that table, while D and trimming were read from the DNA. Here the sample spans around 1.9 million clones, just over 90% being singletons.

The source of this sequence is a young man in good health. Some clones in this sample may be carry-over from other donors' samples. The chain carries TRBV28 and TRBJ1-1; no clear D. Sequencing was performed on naive CD8+ T cells from PBMCs. Here the CDR3 reads CASSPRWANTEAFF. CDR3 DNA: TGTGCCAGCAGCCCCCGGTGGGCTAACACTGAAGCTTTCTTT.